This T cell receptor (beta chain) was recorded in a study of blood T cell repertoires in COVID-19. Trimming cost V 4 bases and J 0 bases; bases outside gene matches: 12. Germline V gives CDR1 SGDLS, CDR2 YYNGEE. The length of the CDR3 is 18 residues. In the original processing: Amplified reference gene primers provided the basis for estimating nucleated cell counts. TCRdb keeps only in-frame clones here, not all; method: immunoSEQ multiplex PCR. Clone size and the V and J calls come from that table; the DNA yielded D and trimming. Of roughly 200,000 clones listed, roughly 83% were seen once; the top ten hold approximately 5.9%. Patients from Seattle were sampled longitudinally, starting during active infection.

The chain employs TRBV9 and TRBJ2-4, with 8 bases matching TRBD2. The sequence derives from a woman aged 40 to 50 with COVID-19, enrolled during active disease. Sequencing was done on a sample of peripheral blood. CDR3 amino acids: CASSPGLALSPAKNIQYF. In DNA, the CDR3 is TGTGCCAGCAGCCCAGGACTAGCCCTCTCCCCAGCCAAAAACATTCAGTACTTC.